Listed below are T cell receptor beta chains from one sample, sequenced in a study of shared T cell receptors in the human thymus. TCRdb keeps only in-frame clones here, not all; method: immunoSEQ multiplex PCR. Among 550,000 to 800,000 clones listed, roughly 88% were seen once. Another study also made use of these data, one on human thymus T cells.

What was sequenced was thymocytes. All receptors come from a girl under two years old with a congenital heart defect. The CDR3 runs from the conserved cysteine through the conserved F or W.

V	J	CDR3
TRBV6-5	TRBJ2-7	CASSCIGGRYYEQYF
TRBV10-3	TRBJ2-1	CATARPWGGPSSYNEQFF
TRBV7-2	TRBJ2-6	CASSFLSGANVLTF
TRBV11-2	TRBJ2-1	CASSLSRDEQFF
TRBV11-2	TRBJ1-2	CASSLEAGYGYTF
TRBV28	TRBJ1-6	CASSLWMGGYNSPLHF
TRBV4-1	TRBJ2-1	CASLPGDYGDYNEQFF
TRBV11-2	TRBJ1-2	CASSLGGQTPEYGYTF
TRBV27	TRBJ2-5	CVGNRGQETQYF
TRBV6-1	TRBJ1-1	CASRETVGSGAFF
TRBV12-5	TRBJ1-2	CASGLLGIRARANYGYTF
TRBV9	TRBJ2-5	CASSVTEVETQYF
TRBV11-2	TRBJ2-1	CALKPGGPYNEQFF
TRBV28	TRBJ1-6	CASWGDWDNSPLHF
TRBV6-1	TRBJ1-6	CASSGDISYNSPLHF
TRBV14	TRBJ1-1	CASSQGMAGGVKGDTEAFF
TRBV11-2	TRBJ1-6	CASSLEKTGVVRLHNSPLHF
TRBV13	TRBJ2-1	CASSLDRLAVYNEQFF
TRBV19	TRBJ2-3	CASSIRTGDTDTQYF
TRBV18	TRBJ1-5	CASSAQGQGNQPQHF
TRBV21-1	TRBJ1-1	CASAGGDSTMNTEAFF
TRBV9	TRBJ2-3	CASSVAPPGLAPDTQYF
TRBV2	TRBJ1-2	CASSEVPGQTNYGYTF
TRBV5-4	TRBJ1-2	CASTRLGHKYGYTF
TRBV5-1	TRBJ2-7	CASSLGAEQYF
TRBV5-1	TRBJ1-1	CASSPRPGGEAFF
TRBV10-3	TRBJ1-3	CANAWDIGGNTIYF
TRBV7-9	TRBJ1-2	CASSLDRAPSNYGYTF
TRBV6-1	TRBJ1-1	CASSLRDRKNTEAFF
TRBV5-4	TRBJ2-5	CASSPPLAGQETQYF
TRBV28	TRBJ2-7	CASRLGDFTYEQYF
TRBV5-1	TRBJ2-5	CASSRGTGGSETQYF
TRBV2	TRBJ1-5	CASSSVTGGTRYSNQPQHF
TRBV2	TRBJ1-6	CASSEPRRDNSPLHF
TRBV18	TRBJ1-2	CASSPNGTAYHGYTF
TRBV18	TRBJ1-2	CASSHSGGEGWDGYTF
TRBV20-1	TRBJ2-3	CSAKRTDTQYF
TRBV7-3	TRBJ1-2	CASSADSASNYGYTF
TRBV7-2	TRBJ2-4	CASSSTLQGPLAKNIQYF
TRBV20-1	TRBJ2-5	CSAGSSGTQYF
TRBV19	TRBJ2-2	CASSTTGTGDTGELFF
TRBV5-6	TRBJ1-1	CASSLQGGTEAFF
TRBV27	TRBJ2-5	CASRPQGTYQETQYF
TRBV28	TRBJ2-1	CASSFRDSNLHNEQFF
TRBV4-2	TRBJ2-2	CASSQFAQGLYTGELFF
TRBV28	TRBJ1-5	CASFEANNQPQHF
TRBV6-5	TRBJ1-3	CASSYLAGAWGNTIYF
TRBV11-2	TRBJ2-3	CASSPEGGGGLSTDTQYF
TRBV11-2	TRBJ2-7	CASSLDPLAGYEQYF
TRBV6-5	TRBJ2-2	CASTWDRQGGELFF
TRBV7-9	TRBJ2-7	CASSLFRGQGSGSYEQYF
TRBV27	TRBJ1-5	CASSHTGDRFNSNQPQHF
TRBV11-2	TRBJ2-7	CASSSIPGTGSYEQYF
TRBV10-3	TRBJ1-1	CAISAPDLQGSTEAFF
TRBV9	TRBJ1-1	CASSPPISGALAIRLNTEAFF